The present T cell receptor beta chain was sequenced within a study of shared clonotypes between healthy human individuals. Regarding the study as a whole: Sample collection involved blood only; tissue repertoires are likely different.

On this clone: Its antigen is as yet unknown.

The data were produced by immunoSEQ multiplex PCR, yet TCRdb's version contains in-frame clones alone and is incomplete. The sample yields fewer than 550,000 clones, about three quarters seen once. The CDR3 length is 15 residues. Losses at the gene ends were 0 bases for V and 3 bases for J; bases not matched to a gene: 2. The germline CDR1 and CDR2 sequences are SGHNT and YYREEE (reference sequence). Sequencing input: PBMCs. The receptor was isolated from a woman in her thirties or forties in good health. Some clones in this sample may be carry-over from other donors' samples. This chain joins TRBV5-4 and TRBJ1-4; TRBD1 matches 7 bases. For the CDR3, the DNA is TGTGCCAGCAGCTTGGGTCAGGGGGCTAATGAAAAACTGTTTTTT. This translates into CASSLGQGANEKLFF. Complete variable domain (other parts from reference TRBV5-4 and TRBJ1-4): ETGVTQSPTHLIKTRGQQVTLRCSSQSGHNTVSWYQQALGQGPQFIFQYYREEENGRGNFPPRFSGLQFPNYSSELNVNALELDDSALYLCASSLGQGANEKLFFGSGTQLSVL.